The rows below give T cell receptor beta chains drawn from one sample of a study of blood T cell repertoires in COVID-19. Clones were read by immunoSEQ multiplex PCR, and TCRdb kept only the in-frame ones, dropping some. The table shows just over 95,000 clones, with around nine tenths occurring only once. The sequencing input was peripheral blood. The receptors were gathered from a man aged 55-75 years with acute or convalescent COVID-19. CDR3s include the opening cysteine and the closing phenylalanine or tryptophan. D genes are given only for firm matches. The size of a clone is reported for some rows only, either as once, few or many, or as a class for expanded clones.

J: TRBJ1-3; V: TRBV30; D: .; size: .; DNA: TGTGCCTGGAGTTATCGTGGAAACACCATATATTTT; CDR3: CAWSYRGNTIYF
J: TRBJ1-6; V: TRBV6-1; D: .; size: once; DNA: TGTGCCAGCAGTGGGATAGCGTCTGTAGGCGGTGGTTCACCCCTCCACTTT; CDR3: CASSGIASVGGGSPLHF
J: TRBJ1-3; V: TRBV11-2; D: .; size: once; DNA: TGTGCCAGCAGCCCCAAAAGCGCGGGGACCATATATTTT; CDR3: CASSPKSAGTIYF
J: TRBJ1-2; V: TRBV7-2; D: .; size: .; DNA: TGTGCCAGCAGCTTAGATACATCCTCCTATGGCTACACCTTC; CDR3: CASSLDTSSYGYTF
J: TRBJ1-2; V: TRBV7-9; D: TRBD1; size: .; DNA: TGTGCCAGCAGCTTAGGGGCACAGGGGGCAGACTACACCTTC; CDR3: CASSLGAQGADYTF
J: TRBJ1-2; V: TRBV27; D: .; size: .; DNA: TGTGCCAGCAGTCGCCGGGACACACTTTATGGCTACACCTTC; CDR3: CASSRRDTLYGYTF
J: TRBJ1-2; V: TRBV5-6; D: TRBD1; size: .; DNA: TGTGCCAGCAGCTCAGGGACAGAAAACTATGGCTACACCTTC; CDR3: CASSSGTENYGYTF
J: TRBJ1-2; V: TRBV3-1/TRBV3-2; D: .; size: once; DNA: TGTGCCAGCAGCCAAGAAATCAGCGTCGGCGGCTACACCTTC; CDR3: CASSQEISVGGYTF
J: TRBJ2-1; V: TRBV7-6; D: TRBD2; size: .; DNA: TGTGCCAGCAGCTTTAGTAGCGGGGGGTCCGCGGGCAATGAGCAGTTCTTC; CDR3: CASSFSSGGSAGNEQFF
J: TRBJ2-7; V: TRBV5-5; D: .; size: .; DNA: TGTGCCAGCAGCCTGACTAGAGCGTCCTACGAGCAGTACTTC; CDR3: CASSLTRASYEQYF
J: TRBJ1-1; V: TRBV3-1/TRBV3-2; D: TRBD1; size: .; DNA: TGTGCCAGCAGCCCGAGTCCGACAGGGTCGAACACTGAAGCTTTCTTT; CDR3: CASSPSPTGSNTEAFF
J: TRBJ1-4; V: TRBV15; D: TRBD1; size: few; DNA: TGTGCCACCAGCAGAGATCGGGACAGGGGAAGTGTGTTTTTT; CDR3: CATSRDRDRGSVFF
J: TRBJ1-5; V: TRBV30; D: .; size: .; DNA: TGTGCCTGGCAACAGGGTAGCGGGGAGCAGCCCCAGCATTTT; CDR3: CAWQQGSGEQPQHF
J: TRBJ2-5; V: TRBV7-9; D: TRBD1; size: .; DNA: TGTGCCAGCAGCTTAGATGGACAGGGGCAAGAGACCCAGTACTTC; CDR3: CASSLDGQGQETQYF
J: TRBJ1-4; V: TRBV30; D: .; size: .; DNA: TGTGCCTGGAGTGTTGAGTTTTTTGAAAAACTGTTTTTT; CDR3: CAWSVEFFEKLFF
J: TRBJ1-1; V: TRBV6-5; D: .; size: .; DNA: TGTGCCAGCAGTATGGGACGGGGGGCGAACACTGAAGCTTTCTTT; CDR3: CASSMGRGANTEAFF
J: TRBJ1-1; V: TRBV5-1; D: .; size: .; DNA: TGCGCCAGCGGGAGGGCAGGTGAGGGTGAAGCTTTCTTT; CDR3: CASGRAGEGEAFF
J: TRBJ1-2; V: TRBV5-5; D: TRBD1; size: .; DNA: TGTGCCAGCAGCTTTATGGGGCAGGGGGTAAATGGCTACACCTTC; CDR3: CASSFMGQGVNGYTF
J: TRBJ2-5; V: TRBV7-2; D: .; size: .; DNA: TGTGCCAGCAGCTCGGCCAGGTGGGGGGGCCGAGAGACCCAGTACTTC; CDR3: CASSSARWGGRETQYF
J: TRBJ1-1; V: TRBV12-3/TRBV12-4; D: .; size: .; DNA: TGTGCCAGCAGTCCTTTGACTTCGGGGGGAGCTTTCTTT; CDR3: CASSPLTSGGAFF
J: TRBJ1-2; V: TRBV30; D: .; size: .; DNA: TGTGCCTGGAGTGATGGGGCGCGGGGCTACACCTTC; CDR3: CAWSDGARGYTF
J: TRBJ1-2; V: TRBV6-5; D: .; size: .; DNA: TGTGCCAGCACTGCCCTAATGGCAGGGGACTATGGCTACACCTTC; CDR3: CASTALMAGDYGYTF
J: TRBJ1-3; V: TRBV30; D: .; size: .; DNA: TGTGCCTGGAGTGTTTTAGGAAACACCATATATTTT; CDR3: CAWSVLGNTIYF
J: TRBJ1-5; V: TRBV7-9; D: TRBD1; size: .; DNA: TGTGCCAGCAGCATGGGACAGGGGATTGGCAATCAGCCCCAGCATTTT; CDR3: CASSMGQGIGNQPQHF
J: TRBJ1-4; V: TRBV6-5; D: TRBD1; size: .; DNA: TGTGCCAGCAGTCAACAGGGGCTAATCGGGGAAAAACTGTTTTTT; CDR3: CASSQQGLIGEKLFF
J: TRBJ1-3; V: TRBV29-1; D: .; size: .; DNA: TGCAGGCAAGTGTCGCAGGGCTCTGGAAACACCATATATTTT; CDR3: CRQVSQGSGNTIYF
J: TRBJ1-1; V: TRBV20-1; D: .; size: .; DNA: TGCAGTGCCGCGGGGGGCTCAAGAGCTTTCTTT; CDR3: CSAAGGSRAFF
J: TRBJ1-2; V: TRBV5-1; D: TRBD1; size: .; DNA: TGCGCCAGCAGCTTGGGAGATACAGGGGGCGGCGGCTACACCTTC; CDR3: CASSLGDTGGGGYTF